This T cell receptor (beta chain) emerged from a study of regulatory T cells in long-lasting Graves disease. General study points: Lower TCR diversity was seen in persistent Graves' patients than in newly diagnosed ones.

The authors built TCR beta libraries using iRepertoire HTBI primers and Arm-PCR of CDR3 regions. TCRdb re-called the multiplex PCR reads through MiXCR, storing one row per CDR3 protein. The sample holds some 460,000 distinct CDR3 sequences; 16% are singletons and the top ten take 9% to 15%. CDR1 is LGHNA and CDR2 is YNFKEQ in the germline V gene. The CDR3 extends over 14 amino acids. The ends were cut back, 3 bases at V and 7 bases at J, with 15 bases in the middle. There are a few counts of this clonotype. Its antigen is unknown. Time point given: newly diagnosed GD, antithyroid drugs for less than 3 months. PBMC RNA was the source of the TCR library. These data also formed part of another study, on T cells in Graves' hyperthyroidism and ophthalmopathy.

The receptor was derived from a man between 40 and 49 years old with Graves disease. This material consisted of peripheral blood mononuclear cells (PBMCs), taken at new diagnosis, from a patient treated with antithyroid drugs. The chain carries TRBV4-2 and TRBJ1-2; TRBD1 might be the D (6 bases). The CDR3 DNA reads TGTGCCAGCAGCCAGGCCCTGGGGGCGGTTGGCTACACCTTC. Its translation: CASSQALGAVGYTF.